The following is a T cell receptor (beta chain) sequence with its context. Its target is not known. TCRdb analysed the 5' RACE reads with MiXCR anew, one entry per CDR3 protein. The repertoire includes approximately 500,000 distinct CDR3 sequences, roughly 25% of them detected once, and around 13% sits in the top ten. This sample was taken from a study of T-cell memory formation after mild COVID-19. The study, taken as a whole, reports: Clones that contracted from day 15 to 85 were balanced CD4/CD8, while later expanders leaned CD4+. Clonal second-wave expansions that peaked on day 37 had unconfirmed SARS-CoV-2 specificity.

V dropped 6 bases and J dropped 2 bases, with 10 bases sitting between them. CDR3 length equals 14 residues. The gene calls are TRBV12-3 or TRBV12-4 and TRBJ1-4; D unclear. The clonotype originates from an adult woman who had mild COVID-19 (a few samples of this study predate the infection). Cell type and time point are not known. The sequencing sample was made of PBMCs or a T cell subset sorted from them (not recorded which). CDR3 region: CASSISGTNEKLFF. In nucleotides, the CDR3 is TGTGCCAGCAGCATCAGCGGGACTAATGAAAAACTGTTTTTT.